The 28 T cell receptor beta chains in this list originate from one sample, sequenced in a study of cytotoxic CD8 clonotypes in ibrutinib-treated CLL. Here immunoSEQ multiplex PCR was the method, and the copy in TCRdb shows in-frame clones only, minus some. The sample holds tens of thousands of clones, approximately 50% seen once. The sequenced sample was PBMCs, obtained at disease progression, from a patient treated with ibrutinib. The source of these receptors is a human donor with chronic lymphocytic leukemia.

The V call is TRBV7-8, the J call TRBJ1-2, with 9 nucleotides matching TRBD1. Germline loops: CDR1 SGHVS, CDR2 FQNEAQ. CDR3 length: 15 amino acids. Trimming at V came to 6 bases and at J to 1 base, leaving 6 bases not matched to a gene. CDR3 bases: TGTGCCAGCAGTCGTCGGACAGGGGATAACTATGGCTACACCTTC. It encodes CASSRRTGDNYGYTF.

V and J are TRBV7-2 and TRBJ1-1; TRBD1 matches 9 bases. J gave up 5 bases and V 2 bases, and 3 bases lay outside the gene matches. Germline lookup yields CDR1 SGHTA and CDR2 FQGNSA. There are 14 residues in the CDR3. As DNA, the CDR3 is TGTGCCAGCAGCTTATCGGGACAGGGAACTGAAGCTTTCTTT. Protein: CASSLSGQGTEAFF.

This clone has just a few counts. V gene TRBV12-5 combines with J gene TRBJ1-2; tentative D call: TRBD1 (5 bases). With 6 bases removed from V and 7 bases from J, the gap between germline ends came to 12 bases. The CDR3 covers 12 residues. The germline CDR1 and CDR2 sequences are LGHNT and FRNRAP. This CDR3 reads CASGSRTGGYTF. The CDR3 nucleotides read TGTGCTAGTGGATCTCGAACAGGTGGCTACACCTTC.

This clone was observed a few times. The V gene is TRBV19, the J gene TRBJ2-7, with TRBD1 matching over 8 bases. There are 15 residues in the CDR3. The V gene end was trimmed by 6 bases and the J gene end by 3 bases; junction bases not matched to a gene: 10. Germline CDR1 reads LNHDA; CDR2 reads SQIVND (reference sequence). In DNA form, the CDR3 reads TGTGCCAGTAGAGGGGCGACAGGGGCAGGCTACGAGCAGTACTTC. This encodes CASRGATGAGYEQYF.

This clone was detected once. CDR3 region: CASSFGIGAYEQYF. Written as DNA, the CDR3 is TGTGCCAGCAGCTTTGGGATAGGGGCTTACGAGCAGTACTTC. V and J are TRBV7-2 and TRBJ2-7; TRBD1 is a possible D gene (5 bases). The CDR3 extends over 14 amino acids. V was pared by 3 bases and J by 4 bases, with 13 bases between. Looked up from germline, CDR1 is SGHTA and CDR2 is FQGNSA.

The CDR3 sequence: CASSLEGPLAGIENEQFF. In DNA form, the CDR3 reads TGCGCCAGCAGCTTGGAAGGTCCATTAGCGGGAATAGAGAATGAGCAGTTCTTC. V and J are TRBV4-1 and TRBJ2-1; 8 bases map to TRBD2. After removal of 5 bases from V and 7 bases from J, the junction contained 19 bases not matched to a gene. This CDR3 contains 18 residues. Germline V gene sequence: CDR1 MGHRA, CDR2 YSYEKL.

This clone was seen a few times. The rearrangement links TRBV18 to TRBJ2-3; D is uncertain. The CDR3 runs to 12 residues. The ends were cut back, 1 base at V and 5 bases at J, with 4 bases in the middle. Germline V lookup: CDR1 KGHSH, CDR2 LQKENI. This CDR3 is CASSPQEDTQYF. The CDR3, as DNA: TGTGCCAGCTCACCACAAGAAGATACGCAGTATTTT. The full variable domain, with the rest looked up from reference TRBV18 and TRBJ2-3, is NAGVMQNPRHLVRRRGQEARLRCSPMKGHSHVYWYRQLPEEGLKFMVYLQKENIIDESGMPKERFSAEFPKEGPSILRIQQVVRGDSAAYFCASSPQEDTQYFGPGTRLTVL.

This rearrangement joins TRBV6-1 to TRBJ1-5; D remains ambiguous. Germline V gene data show CDR1 as MNHNS and CDR2 as SASEGT. With 8 bases removed from V and 1 base from J, the gap between germline ends came to 9 bases. The CDR3 has 13 amino acids. CDR3 nucleotides: TGTGCCAGCGTGGGGTTCAGCAATCAGCCCCAGCATTTT. This gives the protein CASVGFSNQPQHF.

As to this clone: One end of the junction varies from germline; a read error may be responsible. The J gene is TRBJ1-2, the V gene TRBV18; a weak D match, TRBD1 (5 bases). This CDR3 region has 13 residues. CDR1 is KGHSH, CDR2 LQKENI, per germline. The DNA of the CDR3 is TGTGCCAGCACACCTCCGGGGGGCTATGGCTACACCTTC. Encoded protein: CASTPPGGYGYTF.

The chain combines TRBV6-6 with TRBJ2-7; D is uncertain. This CDR3 is built from 12 residues. Germline loops: CDR1 MNHNY, CDR2 SVGAGI (reference sequence). Trimming shortened V by 4 bases and J by 4 bases, and 8 bases separated the two germline ends. The DNA of the CDR3 is TGTGCCAGCAGTTCCAGTTGGTACGAGCAGTACTTC. Protein product: CASSSSWYEQYF.

This clone has just one count. The J gene is TRBJ1-2, the V gene TRBV28; no definite D call. Germline CDR1 reads MDHEN; CDR2 reads SYDVKM. The CDR3 consists of 11 residues. V gave up 5 bases and J gave up 4 bases, with 5 bases separating them. CDR3 nucleotides: TGTGCCAGCAGTGAAACCTATGGCTACACCTTC. It specifies CASSETYGYTF.

The rearrangement links TRBV6-5 to TRBJ1-5; D might be TRBD1 (6 bases). The V and J ends lost 4 bases and 0 bases respectively, with 13 bases between them. The germline CDR1 and CDR2 sequences are MNHEY and SVGAGI. The length of the CDR3 is 16 residues. The DNA of the CDR3 is TGTGCCAGCAGTTCCAAGGGGGTGTCTAGCAATCAGCCCCAGCATTTT. Protein product: CASSSKGVSSNQPQHF.

The J gene is TRBJ1-3, the V gene TRBV7-2; D call uncertain. Trimming cost V 2 bases and J 6 bases, with 2 bases left between them. The germline V gene has CDR1 SGHTA and CDR2 FQGNSA. This CDR3 contains 11 residues. The CDR3, as DNA: TGTGCCAGCAGCTTATTAAACACCATATATTTT. Protein sequence: CASSLLNTIYF.

V usage is TRBV7-3 and J usage is TRBJ1-2; the D gene is possibly TRBD1 (5 bases). The length of the CDR3 is 13 residues. In germline, CDR1 is SGHTA, CDR2 FQGTGA. Trimming stripped 2 bases from V and 5 bases from J, with 9 bases between. CDR3 residues: CASSLGQGYGYTF. The CDR3, as DNA: TGTGCCAGCAGCTTAGGGCAGGGTTATGGCTACACCTTC.

The J gene is TRBJ2-7, the V gene TRBV19; D not resolved. The CDR3 contains 11 residues. V was cut by 10 bases and J by 6 bases, with 13 bases left in between. Germline V gene data show CDR1 as LNHDA and CDR2 as SQIVND (reference sequence). CDR3 coding DNA: TGTGCCACGAGTTACGGTGCCGAGCAGTACTTC. It encodes CATSYGAEQYF. Filled out from reference TRBV19 and TRBJ2-7, the complete variable domain reads DGGITQSPKYLFRKEGQNVTLSCEQNLNHDAMYWYRQDPGQGLRLIYYSQIVNDFQKGDIAEGYSVSREKKESFPLTVTSAQKNPTAFYLCATSYGAEQYFGPGTRLTVT.

This chain connects TRBV5-1 to TRBJ2-1; D possibly corresponds to TRBD1 (5 bases). Trimming pared 4 bases from V and 0 bases from J, leaving 17 bases between. CDR3 length: 17 amino acids. CDR1 SGHRS and CDR2 YFSETQ come from the germline V gene. The CDR3 protein is CASSPGHVGASYNEQFF. As DNA, the CDR3 is TGCGCCAGCAGCCCGGGTCATGTTGGGGCCTCCTACAATGAGCAGTTCTTC.

The chain combines TRBV30 with TRBJ2-1, with 11 bases that match TRBD2. Germline loops: CDR1 GTSNPN, CDR2 SVGIG (reference sequence). The V gene end was trimmed by 6 bases and the J gene end by 7 bases; junction bases not matched to a gene: 8. This CDR3 has 14 amino acids. The CDR3 protein is CACKIAGGRNEQFF. In nucleotides, the CDR3 is TGTGCCTGCAAGATAGCGGGGGGGCGGAATGAGCAGTTCTTC.

V usage is TRBV19 and J usage is TRBJ1-4, with D maybe TRBD1 (6 bases). V gave up 1 base and J gave up 5 bases, with 8 bases separating them. CDR1 is LNHDA, CDR2 SQIVND, per germline (reference sequence). The CDR3 is 14 amino acids. CDR3 protein: CASSIGGQNEKLFF. The CDR3, as DNA: TGTGCCAGTAGTATAGGGGGACAAAATGAAAAACTGTTTTTT.

The sample holds one count of this clone. V usage is TRBV7-9 and J usage is TRBJ2-5; D is undetermined. The CDR3 length is 15 residues. Trimming removed 4 bases at V and 1 base at J, with 13 bases between. CDR1 is SEHNR, CDR2 FQNEAQ, per germline (reference sequence). The CDR3 nucleotides are TGTGCCAGCAGCTCCTTAGATGTAACCCAAGAGACCCAGTACTTC. The encoded protein is CASSSLDVTQETQYF.

CDR3 region: CASSESHTDTQYF. CDR3 nucleotide sequence: TGTGCCAGCAGTGAGTCCCACACAGATACGCAGTATTTT. This rearrangement joins TRBV2 to TRBJ2-3; D is ambiguous. The CDR3 loop spans 13 amino acids. The V gene's germline CDR1 is SNHLY and CDR2 FYNNEI. Deletions cut 3 bases from V and 2 bases from J, with 6 bases between.

The chain joins TRBV29-1 to TRBJ2-2; D is ambiguous. CDR3 size: 11 residues. The V gene lost 6 bases and the J gene lost 8 bases, with 10 bases spanning the gap. CDR1 SQVTM and CDR2 ANQGSEA come from the germline V gene. DNA for the CDR3: TGCAGCGTGACCAGATCGGGGGAGCTGTTTTTT. Translation: CSVTRSGELFF.

The chain links TRBV7-2 to TRBJ2-7, with 13 bases fitting TRBD2. The CDR3 spans 14 residues. Germline CDR1 and CDR2: SGHTA and FQGNSA. V shed 2 bases and J 5 bases; nucleotides not matched to a gene: 0. CDR3 nucleotide sequence: TGTGCCAGCAGCTTAACTAGCGGGAGGGACGAGCAGTACTTC. This encodes CASSLTSGRDEQYF. Supplemented by reference TRBV7-2 and TRBJ2-7, the full variable domain reads GAGVSQSPSNKVTEKGKDVELRCDPISGHTALYWYRQSLGQGLEFLIYFQGNSAPDKSGLPSDRFSAERTGGSVSTLTIQRTQQEDSAVYLCASSLTSGRDEQYFGPGTRLTVT.

V usage is TRBV5-1 and J usage is TRBJ2-3; a weak D match, TRBD1 (5 bases). Trimming removed 0 bases from V and 6 bases from J, with 17 bases in between. The CDR3 is 16 residues long. Germline V CDR1 and CDR2: SGHRS, YFSETQ. The CDR3 spells CASSLGGNGEGDTQYF. The DNA for the CDR3 is TGCGCCAGCAGCTTGGGGGGCAACGGAGAAGGGGATACGCAGTATTTT.

V usage is TRBV30 and J usage is TRBJ2-2, with D perhaps TRBD1 or TRBD2 (6 bases each). This CDR3 is built from 15 residues. Trimming removed 2 bases at V and 4 bases at J, with 14 bases between. Germline CDR1 and CDR2: GTSNPN and SVGIG (reference sequence). Written as DNA, the CDR3 is TGTGCCTGGAGTAAGCAGGGGCGGGGCACCGGGGAGCTGTTTTTT. Translated: CAWSKQGRGTGELFF.

J is TRBJ2-3 and V is TRBV10-3, with TRBD2 matching over 7 bases. The V gene's germline CDR1 is ENHRY and CDR2 SYGVKD. CDR3 size: 14 residues. Trimming removed 0 bases from V and 14 bases from J; junction bases left unmatched: 11. CDR3 DNA sequence: TGTGCCATCAGTGAGTCGATAGTTGGGACTATGAGGTATTTT. The encoded protein is CAISESIVGTMRYF.

V is TRBV28 and J is TRBJ1-2; D might be TRBD1 (5 bases). Germline CDR1 reads MDHEN; CDR2 reads SYDVKM. V shed 7 bases and J shed 3 bases, with 15 bases lying between them. CDR3 size: 14 residues. The CDR3 region is CASTRRGAYYGYTF. The CDR3 DNA follows: TGTGCCAGCACCCGCCGAGGGGCGTACTATGGCTACACCTTC.

The V call is TRBV7-2, the J call TRBJ1-5; 8 positions agree with TRBD1. The length of the CDR3 is 15 residues. Per the germline V gene, CDR1 is SGHTA and CDR2 is FQGNSA. V gave up 3 bases and J gave up 4 bases; unmatched junction bases: 5. CDR3: CASSLTGDPNQPQHF. The CDR3 DNA follows: TGTGCCAGCAGCTTGACAGGGGATCCGAATCAGCCCCAGCATTTT.

The chain couples TRBV14 to TRBJ2-1; 13 bases line up with TRBD2. Trimming took 6 bases from V and 2 from J; bases not matched to a gene: 7. Germline V gene sequence: CDR1 SGHDN, CDR2 FVKESK. The CDR3 is made up of 17 amino acids. CDR3 nucleotides: TGTGCCAGCAGTCGGACTAGCGGGAGTTCCCCCTACAATGAGCAGTTCTTC. It is translated as CASSRTSGSSPYNEQFF.